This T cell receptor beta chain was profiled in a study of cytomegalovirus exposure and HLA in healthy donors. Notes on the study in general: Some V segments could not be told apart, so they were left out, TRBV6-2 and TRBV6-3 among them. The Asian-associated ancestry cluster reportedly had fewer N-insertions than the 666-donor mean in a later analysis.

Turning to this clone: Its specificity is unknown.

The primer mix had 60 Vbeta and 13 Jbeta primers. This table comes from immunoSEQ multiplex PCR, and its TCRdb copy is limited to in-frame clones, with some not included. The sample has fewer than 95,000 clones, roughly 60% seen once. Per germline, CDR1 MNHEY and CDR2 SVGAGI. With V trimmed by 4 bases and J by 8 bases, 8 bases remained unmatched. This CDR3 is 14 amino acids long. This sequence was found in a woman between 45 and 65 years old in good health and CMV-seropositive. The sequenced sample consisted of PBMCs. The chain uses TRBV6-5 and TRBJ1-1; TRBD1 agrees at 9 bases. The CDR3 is CASSFNTGGAEAFF. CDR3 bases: TGTGCCAGCAGTTTCAATACAGGGGGCGCCGAAGCTTTCTTT.